Listed here are 15 T cell receptor beta chains from one sample, sequenced in a study of T-cell memory formation after mild COVID-19. TCRdb called the 5' RACE reads again in MiXCR, with one record for every CDR3 protein. Of under 300,000 distinct CDR3 sequences in the sample, around 15% were seen once. The specimen sequenced was PBMCs or a T cell subset sorted from them (not recorded which). Receptors were obtained from a man aged 18-30 years who had mild COVID-19 (a few samples of this study predate the infection). Cell type and time point are not known.

The table lists this clonotype with a few counts. This CDR3 is CSVLTRLTGEAFF. In DNA form, the CDR3 reads TGCAGCGTCCTCACCAGGTTAACCGGTGAAGCTTTCTTT. The V call is TRBV29-1, the J call TRBJ1-1; D not resolved. The CDR3 runs 13 residues. Germline assignment: CDR1 SQVTM and CDR2 ANQGSEA. V shed 6 bases and J shed 7 bases, with 18 bases lying between them. Full variable domain (remainder filled in from reference TRBV29-1 and TRBJ1-1): SAVISQKPSRDICQRGTSLTIQCQVDSQVTMMFWYRQQPGQSLTLIATANQGSEATYESGFVIDKFPISRPNLTFSTLTVSNMSPEDSSIYLCSVLTRLTGEAFFGQGTRLTVV.

This clonotype showed up just a few times. J is TRBJ2-7 and V is TRBV4-1; 11 nucleotides match TRBD2. The CDR3 is 15 residues long. The V gene end was trimmed by 4 bases and the J gene end by 3 bases; junction bases not matched to a gene: 5. Germline CDR1 is MGHRA and CDR2 is YSYEKL. The CDR3 DNA reads as TGCGCCAGCAGCCGTACCGGGACTAGCGGCTACGAGCAGTACGTC. This encodes CASSRTGTSGYEQYV.

The chain uses TRBV15 and TRBJ2-3; D may be TRBD1 or TRBD2 (5 bases each). V shed 4 bases and J shed 3 bases, with 14 bases lying between them. Germline V gene data show CDR1 as LNHNV and CDR2 as YYDKDF (reference sequence). The CDR3 has 15 residues. The CDR3 DNA is TGTGCCACCAGCATCGGGGCCAGGGTAACAGATACGCAGTATTTT. Translating it yields CATSIGARVTDTQYF.

This clonotype was seen many times. In DNA, the CDR3 is TGTGCCAGCAGCCCCGTGACTAGCATCCATGAGCAGTTCTTC. The encoded protein is CASSPVTSIHEQFF. The gene calls are TRBV5-5 and TRBJ2-1, with 7 positions matching TRBD2. The junction had 9 bases not matched to a gene; V was cut back by 4 bases and J by 8 bases. The CDR3 spans 14 residues. Germline CDR1 SGHKS, CDR2 YYEKEE (reference sequence).

The genes are TRBV29-1 and TRBJ1-1; unclear D gene. Germline V gene data show CDR1 as SQVTM and CDR2 as ANQGSEA. V lost 4 bases and J 2 bases, leaving 5 bases between the germline ends. This CDR3 region has 11 residues. CDR3: CSVGRNTEAFF. CDR3 DNA sequence: TGCAGCGTTGGACGTAACACTGAAGCTTTCTTT.

The V and J genes are TRBV7-9 and TRBJ1-4, with D maybe TRBD1 (5 bases). The CDR3 has 17 amino acids. Trimming took off 2 bases at V and 0 bases at J, with 13 bases between the two ends. Per the germline V gene, CDR1 is SEHNR and CDR2 is FQNEAQ (reference sequence). The CDR3 loop reads CASSLKRGTPTNEKLFF. Written as DNA, the CDR3 is TGTGCCAGCAGCTTAAAGCGGGGGACCCCAACTAATGAAAAACTGTTTTTT.

The chain uses TRBV4-1 and TRBJ2-7, with D perhaps matching TRBD2 (5 bases). The germline gives CDR1 MGHRA, CDR2 YSYEKL. There are 17 residues in the CDR3. V lost 0 bases and J 0 bases, leaving 15 bases between the germline ends. The CDR3 coding sequence is TGCGCCAGCAGCCAAGAGACTAACAGCGTTCCCTCCTACGAGCAGTACTTC. It translates to CASSQETNSVPSYEQYF.

The V gene is TRBV27, the J gene TRBJ2-1; 10 bases align to TRBD1. V lost 3 bases to trimming and J lost 6 bases; unmatched junction nucleotides: 2. The CDR3 runs 14 residues. Germline-derived CDR1 and CDR2 are MNHEY and SMNVEV (reference sequence). This CDR3 is CASSLRTGGNEQFF. The DNA for the CDR3 is TGTGCCAGCAGTTTGAGGACAGGGGGCAATGAGCAGTTCTTC.

This clonotype came up a few times. This chain joins TRBV2 and TRBJ1-1; 11 bases map to TRBD1. The germline V gene encodes CDR1 SNHLY and CDR2 FYNNEI. The CDR3 is made up of 14 amino acids. The trim removed 8 bases at V and 2 bases at J, leaving 4 bases unmatched. This CDR3 reads CASSGTGGNTEAFF. The CDR3 DNA is TGTGCCAGCTCTGGGACAGGGGGAAACACTGAAGCTTTCTTT.

This clonotype has just a few counts. The chain uses TRBV7-9 and TRBJ2-3, with a possible D match to TRBD1 (6 bases). Trimming took 8 bases from V and 3 from J, leaving 9 bases between them. This CDR3 is built from 12 residues. The germline gives CDR1 SEHNR, CDR2 FQNEAQ (reference sequence). CDR3 sequence: CASGDTTDTQYF. The CDR3 DNA is TGTGCCAGCGGGGACACGACAGATACGCAGTATTTT.

This clonotype appeared a few times. V and J are TRBV4-1 and TRBJ1-1; no reliable D call. The germline V and J ends were trimmed by 5 bases and 6 bases, with 10 bases remaining between them. Germline CDR1 and CDR2: MGHRA and YSYEKL. There are 12 residues in the CDR3. The CDR3 DNA reads as TGCGCCAGCAGCTCAAGTGGGGCTGAAGCTTTCTTT. Translation gives CASSSSGAEAFF.

This chain connects TRBV6-2 or TRBV6-3 to TRBJ2-7, with 8 bases fitting TRBD1. CDR1 MNHEY and CDR2 SVGEGT come from the germline V gene. This CDR3 is 17 amino acids long. The J segment lost 2 bases and the V segment lost 6 bases, leaving 15 bases of the junction unmatched. In DNA, the CDR3 is TGTGCCAGCAGACCCTACACCCAGGGACAGGACCCCTACGAGCAGTACTTC. This translates into CASRPYTQGQDPYEQYF.

This clonotype was seen repeatedly, ten times or more. The V call is TRBV20-1, the J call TRBJ2-5; maybe TRBD1 (7 bases). Germline values: CDR1 DFQATT, CDR2 SNEGSKA (reference sequence). Trimming removed 3 bases from V and 5 bases from J, with 16 bases in between. This CDR3 comprises 14 residues. The CDR3 sequence: CSARSGGGWETQYF. The CDR3 bases are TGCAGTGCTAGGTCAGGAGGGGGCTGGGAGACCCAGTACTTC.

This clonotype was picked up a small number of times. The chain uses TRBV6-2 or TRBV6-3 and TRBJ2-2; D gene ambiguous. Germline values: CDR1 MNHEY, CDR2 SVGEGT. The V and J ends lost 8 bases and 6 bases respectively, with 10 bases between them. The CDR3 loop spans 12 amino acids. The CDR3 bases are TGTGCCAGCTCTGACCGCTCCGGGGAGCTGTTTTTT. As protein: CASSDRSGELFF.

This CDR3 reads CAIAGRGGNTIYF. The CDR3 bases are TGTGCCATCGCCGGGCGCGGAGGAAACACCATATATTTT. The chain carries TRBV10-3 and TRBJ1-3; D remains unclear. This CDR3 is 13 amino acids long. Deletions cut 8 bases from V and 4 bases from J, with 12 bases between. Germline V lookup: CDR1 ENHRY, CDR2 SYGVKD.